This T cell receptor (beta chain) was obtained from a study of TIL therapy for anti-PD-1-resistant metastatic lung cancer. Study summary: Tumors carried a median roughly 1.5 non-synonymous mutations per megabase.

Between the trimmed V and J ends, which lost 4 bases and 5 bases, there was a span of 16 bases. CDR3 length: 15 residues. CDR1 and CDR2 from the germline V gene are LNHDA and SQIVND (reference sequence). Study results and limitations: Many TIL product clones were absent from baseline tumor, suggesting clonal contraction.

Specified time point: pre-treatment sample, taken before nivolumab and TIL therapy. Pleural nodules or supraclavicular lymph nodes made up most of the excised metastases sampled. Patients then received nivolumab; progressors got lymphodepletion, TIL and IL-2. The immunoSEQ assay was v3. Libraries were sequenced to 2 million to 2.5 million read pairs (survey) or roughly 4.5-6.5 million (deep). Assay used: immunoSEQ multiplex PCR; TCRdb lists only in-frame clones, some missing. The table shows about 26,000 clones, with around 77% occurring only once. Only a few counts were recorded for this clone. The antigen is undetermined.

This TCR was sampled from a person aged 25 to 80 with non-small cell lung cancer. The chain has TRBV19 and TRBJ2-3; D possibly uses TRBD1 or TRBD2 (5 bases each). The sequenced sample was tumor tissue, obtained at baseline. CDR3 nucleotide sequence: TGTGCCAGTAGTAGCGAGGGGCCGTCCCAAGATACGCAGTATTTT. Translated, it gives CASSSEGPSQDTQYF.